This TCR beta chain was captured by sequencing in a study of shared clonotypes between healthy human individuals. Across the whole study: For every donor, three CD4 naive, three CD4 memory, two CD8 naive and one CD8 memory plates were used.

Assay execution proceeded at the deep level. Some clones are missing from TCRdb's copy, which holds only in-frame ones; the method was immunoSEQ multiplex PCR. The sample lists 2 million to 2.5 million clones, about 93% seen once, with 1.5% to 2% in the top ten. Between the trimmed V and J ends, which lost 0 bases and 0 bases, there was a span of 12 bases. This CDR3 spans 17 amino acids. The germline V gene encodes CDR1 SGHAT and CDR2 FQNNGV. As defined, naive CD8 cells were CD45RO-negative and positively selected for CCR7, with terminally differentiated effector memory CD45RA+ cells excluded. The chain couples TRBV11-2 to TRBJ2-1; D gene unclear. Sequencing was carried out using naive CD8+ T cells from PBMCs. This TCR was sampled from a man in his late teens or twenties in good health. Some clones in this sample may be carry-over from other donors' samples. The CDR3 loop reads CASSLDLGWSSYNEQFF. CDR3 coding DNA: TGTGCCAGCAGCTTAGACCTAGGCTGGAGCTCCTACAATGAGCAGTTCTTC.